This record covers a single TCR beta chain. Original methodology: The authors estimated nucleated cell counts from reference gene primer amplification. The method was immunoSEQ multiplex PCR; TCRdb's version includes in-frame clones alone and lacks a portion of them. That table furnishes V, J and clone size, whereas the DNA furnished D and trimming. Here the sample spans 300,000 to 450,000 clones, approximately 89% being singletons. Seattle patients were enrolled while actively infected and followed longitudinally. This entry comes from a study of blood T cell repertoires in COVID-19. For the study at large: Acute-phase and convalescent COVID-19 samples originated in the United States, Italy and Spain. PBMCs, B-cell-depleted T cells, or T cells provided the cDNA or gDNA that made up the material.

The CDR3 sequence is 15 residues long. V lost 5 bases to trimming and J lost 6 bases; unmatched junction nucleotides: 9. Germline V gives CDR1 MNHEY, CDR2 SVGAGI. This sequence originates from an older woman with COVID-19, enrolled during active disease. This rearrangement joins TRBV6-5 to TRBJ1-1, with 10 bases identical to TRBD1. Sequencing was done on a sample of peripheral blood. CDR3 region: CASSPGTGAVPEAFF. In nucleotides, the CDR3 is TGTGCCAGCAGTCCGGGGACAGGGGCCGTCCCTGAAGCTTTCTTT.